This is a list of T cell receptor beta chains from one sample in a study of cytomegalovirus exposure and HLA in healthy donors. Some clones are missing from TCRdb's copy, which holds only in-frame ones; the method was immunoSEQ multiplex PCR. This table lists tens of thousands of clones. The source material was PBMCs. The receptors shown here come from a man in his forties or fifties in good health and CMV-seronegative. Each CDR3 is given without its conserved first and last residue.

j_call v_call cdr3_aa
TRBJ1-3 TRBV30 AWNSGREAGNTIY
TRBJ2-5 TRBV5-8 ASKDTNQETQY
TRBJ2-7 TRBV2 ASSPQPYEQY
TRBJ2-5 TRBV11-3 ASSLTSGYQETQY
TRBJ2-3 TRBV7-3 ASSSGQGAADTQY
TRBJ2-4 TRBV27 ASSAGTVLAKNIQY
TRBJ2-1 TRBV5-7 ASSLDRAGGQSYNEQF
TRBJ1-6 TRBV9 ASSVPGQNNLH
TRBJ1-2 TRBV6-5 ASSYSISGGGYGYT
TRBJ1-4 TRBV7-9 ASSRGVGEKLF
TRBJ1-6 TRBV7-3 ASSAAGGRDSPLH
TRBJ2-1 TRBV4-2 ASSQDSLSEQF
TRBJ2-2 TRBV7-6 ASYTTGGPNTGELF
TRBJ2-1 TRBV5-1 ASTPGTSGYNEQF
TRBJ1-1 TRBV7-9 ASSLLRAASPAF
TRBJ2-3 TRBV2 ASSLASGLAADTQY
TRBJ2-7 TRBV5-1 ASSLARDSAYEQY
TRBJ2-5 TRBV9 ASSVDERGSWETQY
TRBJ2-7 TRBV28 ASSRETAGGFYEQY
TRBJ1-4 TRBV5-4 ASSLAGVVGEKLF
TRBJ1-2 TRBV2 ASTLTKGADGYT
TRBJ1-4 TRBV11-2 ASSLGTGGYEKLF
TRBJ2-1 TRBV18 ASSPWVTREQF
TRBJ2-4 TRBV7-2 ASSLDLWSLIQY
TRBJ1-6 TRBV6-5 ASGRRTELNSPLH
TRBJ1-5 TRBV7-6 ASSLWTGLNQPQH
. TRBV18 ASSPTAGSSEQY
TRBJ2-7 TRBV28 ASDRGSSYEQY
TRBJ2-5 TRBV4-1 ASSQATPLGLAGGQETQY
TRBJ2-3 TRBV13 ASSLPLAGGRTDTQY
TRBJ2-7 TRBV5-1 ASSLRGGAYEQY
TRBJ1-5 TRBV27 ASSHDRARRPQH
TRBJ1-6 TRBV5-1 ASSSSTGGVGSPLH
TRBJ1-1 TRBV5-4 ASSSSGTGGTEAF
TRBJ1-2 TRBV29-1 SVRTENYGYT
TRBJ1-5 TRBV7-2 ASTLRSSNQPQH
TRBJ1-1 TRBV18 ASSQKGQGIAEAF
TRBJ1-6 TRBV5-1 ASSLPGGGTSPLH
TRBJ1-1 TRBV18 ASSPRQGGTEAF
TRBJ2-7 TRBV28 ASSTPSTRSYEQY
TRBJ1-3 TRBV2 ASSPVRSGNTIY
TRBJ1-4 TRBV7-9 ASSALGQALNEKLF
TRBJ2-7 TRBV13 ASTGGNYEQY
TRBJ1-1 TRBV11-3 ASSPGTGNTEAF